The 29 T cell receptor beta chains presented below share a single source sample, sequenced in a study of metastatic and nonmetastatic thyroid tumors. Not a single patient had been given any form of treatment at any point before undergoing thyroid surgery. TCRdb re-processed the PCR reads through MiXCR. This table holds 25,000 to 35,000 clones, 17% found once. Specimen: blood. The receptors were sampled from a female donor with papillary thyroid cancer or a benign thyroid nodule (not recorded which). Some clones in this sample may be carry-over from other donors' samples.

The table lists this clone with many counts. The gene calls are TRBV6-5 and TRBJ1-3, with TRBD1 matching over 8 bases. CDR1 and CDR2 (germline): MNHEY, SVGAGI. The CDR3 runs to 18 residues. With 0 bases clipped from V and 4 bases from J, the junction kept 11 bases outside the gene matches. CDR3 loop: CASSYSGQVFRGGNTIYF. Written as DNA, the CDR3 is TGTGCCAGCAGTTACTCGGGACAGGTTTTTCGAGGAGGAAACACCATATATTTT.

The chain uses TRBV5-1 and TRBJ2-3, with D possibly being TRBD2 (6 bases). CDR1 and CDR2 (germline): SGHRS, YFSETQ. V lost 4 bases and J 4 bases, leaving 19 bases between the germline ends. This CDR3 has 16 residues. CDR3 loop: CASSPGIGGVADTQYF. As DNA, the CDR3 is TGCGCCAGCAGCCCAGGGATCGGGGGAGTTGCAGATACGCAGTATTTT.

This clone was observed a handful of times. At one of its ends the junction is not consistent with the germline gene, which may arise from a read error. The CDR3 loop is CASSLWGAGGYSGTNVLTF. The CDR3 DNA follows: TGTGCCAGCAGTTTATGGGGGGCAGGGGGATACTCTGGGACCAACGTCCTGACTTTC. V usage is TRBV28 and J usage is TRBJ2-6; 7 positions agree with TRBD1. CDR3 length equals 19 residues. Germline V gene sequence: CDR1 MDHEN, CDR2 SYDVKM. The full variable domain, rest sourced from reference TRBV28 and TRBJ2-6, is DVKVTQSSRYLVKRTGEKVFLECVQDMDHENMFWYRQDPGLGLRLIYFSYDVKMKEKGDIPEGYSVSREKKERFSLILESASTNQTSMYLCASSLWGAGGYSGTNVLTFGAGSRLTVL.

This clone was picked up many times. The chain employs TRBV30 and TRBJ2-7; D unclear. The CDR3 contains 12 residues. CDR1 is GTSNPN, CDR2 SVGIG, per germline (reference sequence). Deletions cut 0 bases from V and 0 bases from J, with 3 bases between. The CDR3 region has the DNA TGTGCCTGGAGTGTGGGCTCCTACGAGCAGTACTTC. It encodes CAWSVGSYEQYF.

This clone has a count of ten or more. The chain couples TRBV5-4 to TRBJ2-1; TRBD2 agrees at 10 bases. The CDR3 consists of 15 residues. Looked up from germline, CDR1 is SGHNT and CDR2 is YYREEE (reference sequence). Trimming at V came to 2 bases and at J to 5 bases, leaving 4 bases not matched to a gene. Written as DNA, the CDR3 is TGTGCCAGCAGCTTCCCAAGCGGGGGGGACAATGAGCAGTTCTTC. Protein sequence: CASSFPSGGDNEQFF.

This clone was seen repeatedly, ten times or more. The chain links TRBV5-4 to TRBJ2-1; D is undetermined. Looked up from germline, CDR1 is SGHNT and CDR2 is YYREEE (reference sequence). The CDR3 totals 17 residues. V lost 0 bases, J lost 3 bases, and 16 bases lay in between. DNA of the CDR3: TGTGCCAGCAGCTTGGAAAGCCAAATCAAAGGCTACAATGAGCAGTTCTTC. Amino acid sequence: CASSLESQIKGYNEQFF.

A single count supports this clone. The rearrangement links TRBV20-1 to TRBJ2-7; maybe TRBD2 (6 bases). The CDR3 is 13 amino acids. The germline V gene encodes CDR1 DFQATT and CDR2 SNEGSKA (reference sequence). V lost 3 bases to trimming and J lost 0 bases, with 9 bases between them. The CDR3 DNA reads as TGCAGTGCTAGGGACTATAGCTCCTACGAGCAGTACTTC. Protein product: CSARDYSSYEQYF.

This clone was detected ten times or more. V usage is TRBV20-1 and J usage is TRBJ1-2; D is perhaps TRBD1 (6 bases). V lost 0 bases to trimming and J lost 4 bases, with 21 bases between them. CDR1 and CDR2 from the germline V gene are DFQATT and SNEGSKA (reference sequence). This CDR3 is built from 17 residues. CDR3 in amino acids: CSARDRGGVNVAYGYTF. The CDR3 nucleotides read TGCAGTGCTAGAGATCGGGGGGGCGTTAATGTGGCCTATGGCTACACCTTC.

This clone was counted ten times or more. The chain is built from TRBV28 and TRBJ2-3; the D is unclear. The ends were cut back, 5 bases at V and 2 bases at J, with 2 bases in the middle. Germline-derived CDR1 and CDR2 are MDHEN and SYDVKM. This CDR3 contains 11 residues. CDR3 protein: CASSVTDTQYF. The CDR3 nucleotides are TGTGCCAGCAGTGTCACAGATACGCAGTATTTT.

The sample holds many counts of this clone. The J gene is TRBJ1-1, the V gene TRBV6-4; no reliable D call. Trimming removed 5 bases at V and 0 bases at J, with 7 bases between. The CDR3 runs to 13 residues. Germline lookup yields CDR1 MRHNA and CDR2 SNTAGT. The CDR3 sequence is CASSLELNTEAFF. The CDR3 bases are TGTGCCAGCAGTCTCGAGCTGAACACTGAAGCTTTCTTT.

In its sample, this clone was seen many times. Other DNA sequences within the sample encode an identical CDR3. The genes are TRBV5-1 and TRBJ2-5; 8 nucleotides line up with TRBD1. The CDR3 covers 14 residues. The V and J ends lost 1 base and 3 bases, in that order; junction bases with no gene match: 2. The germline V gene has CDR1 SGHRS and CDR2 YFSETQ. The CDR3 sequence is CASSLSGGEETQYF. As DNA, the CDR3 is TGCGCCAGCAGCTTGTCAGGGGGCGAAGAGACCCAGTACTTC. Full variable domain (missing parts from reference TRBV5-1 and TRBJ2-5): KAGVTQTPRYLIKTRGQQVTLSCSPISGHRSVSWYQQTPGQGLQFLFEYFSETQRNKGNFPGRFSGRQFSNSRSEMNVSTLELGDSALYLCASSLSGGEETQYFGPGTRLLVL.

This clone has a count of ten or more. This chain links TRBV7-3 with TRBJ1-4; D gene uncertain. CDR3 size: 13 residues. The V gene's germline CDR1 is SGHTA and CDR2 FQGTGA. Trimming shortened V by 5 bases and J by 8 bases, and 12 bases separated the two germline ends. CDR3 residues: CASSTGRGEKLFF. Here the CDR3 DNA reads TGTGCCAGCAGCACTGGACGAGGGGAAAAACTGTTTTTT.

This clone counts as medium-sized. The chain carries TRBV4-1 and TRBJ2-7, with 11 bases aligning to TRBD2. CDR1 is MGHRA and CDR2 is YSYEKL in the germline V gene. The CDR3 is 15 amino acids. V lost 1 base to trimming and J lost 3 bases; unmatched junction nucleotides: 2. As DNA, the CDR3 is TGCGCCAGCAGCCAAGGACTAGCGGGACTCTACGAGCAGTACTTC. It codes for CASSQGLAGLYEQYF.

This clone has at least ten counts. The chain links TRBV4-2 to TRBJ2-2; 7 bases map to TRBD2. This CDR3 region has 11 residues. Germline V CDR1 and CDR2: LGHNA, YNFKEQ. With V trimmed by 9 bases and J by 6 bases, 1 base remained unmatched. The CDR3 is CASGLAGELFF. The DNA of the CDR3 is TGTGCCAGTGGACTAGCCGGGGAGCTGTTTTTT.

This clone was recorded many times. CDR3 loop: CSARTGNSNQPQHF. The CDR3 nucleotides read TGCAGTGCCCGGACAGGAAATAGCAATCAGCCCCAGCATTTT. The rearrangement links TRBV20-1 to TRBJ1-5; 7 bases fit TRBD1. The CDR3 sequence is 14 residues long. The germline gives CDR1 DFQATT, CDR2 SNEGSKA (reference sequence). Losses at the gene ends were 6 bases for V and 0 bases for J; bases not matched to a gene: 5.

Ten or more counts support this clone. V gene TRBV19 combines with J gene TRBJ1-1; a possible D gene is TRBD1 (5 bases). This CDR3 is 15 amino acids long. Germline CDR1 LNHDA, CDR2 SQIVND (reference sequence). V dropped 3 bases and J dropped 6 bases, with 17 bases sitting between them. The CDR3 is CASSMSGQGWSEAFF. CDR3 DNA sequence: TGTGCCAGTAGTATGTCCGGGCAGGGTTGGTCTGAAGCTTTCTTT.

This clone was picked up many times. V usage is TRBV20-1 and J usage is TRBJ2-3, with TRBD2 matching over 7 bases. Germline V gene lookup returns CDR1 DFQATT and CDR2 SNEGSKA (reference sequence). The CDR3 extends over 15 amino acids. V lost 0 bases to trimming and J lost 4 bases; unmatched junction nucleotides: 7. CDR3 sequence (DNA): TGCAGTGCTAGAGAAAGGGGAGGGAGGGCAGATACGCAGTATTTT. Residues: CSARERGGRADTQYF.

This clone was recorded many times. J is TRBJ2-2 and V is TRBV4-2; 12 bases align to TRBD2. J gave up 7 bases and V 3 bases, and 9 bases lay outside the gene matches. The germline V gene has CDR1 LGHNA and CDR2 YNFKEQ. The CDR3 is 17 residues long. The CDR3 DNA follows: TGTGCCAGCAGCCACGCCCCTAGCGGGAGGGTTGGCGGGGAGCTGTTTTTT. It codes for CASSHAPSGRVGGELFF.

By proportion, this clone is medium-sized. This chain connects TRBV6-2 or TRBV6-3 to TRBJ2-7; unclear D gene. The CDR3 totals 15 residues. Germline CDR1 MNHEY, CDR2 SVGEGT. Trimming took off 2 bases at V and 3 bases at J, with 14 bases between the two ends. The chain's CDR3 is CASSYMGSRGYEQYF. The CDR3 nucleotides are TGTGCCAGCAGTTACATGGGTAGCAGAGGCTACGAGCAGTACTTC.

The sample holds a few counts of this clone. A much larger clonotype is one base distant, so this may be a read error. The chain combines TRBV5-4 with TRBJ2-7, with 10 bases lining up with TRBD1. This CDR3 is built from 15 residues. Germline CDR1 SGHNT, CDR2 YYREEE (reference sequence). CDR3 nucleotide sequence: TGTGCCGGCAGCATTGTCGGGACAGGGGCCTACGAGCAGTACTTC. This codes for CAGSIVGTGAYEQYF.

This chain connects TRBV5-1 to TRBJ1-6; maybe TRBD1 (6 bases). The CDR3 extends over 14 amino acids. Germline loops: CDR1 SGHRS, CDR2 YFSETQ. V was shortened by 6 bases and J by 8 bases, with 15 bases between the two germline ends. The CDR3 here is CASKPEGGDSPLHF. In nucleotides, the CDR3 is TGCGCCAGCAAACCGGAGGGGGGCGATTCACCCCTCCACTTT.

This clone has just a few counts. The CDR3 DNA reads TGCAGTGCTGGATCGGGGGGGGACACCGGGGAGCTGTTTTTT. It is translated as CSAGSGGDTGELFF. The chain links TRBV20-1 to TRBJ2-2; TRBD2 matches 8 bases. The ends lost 5 bases at V and 3 bases at J; junction bases unmatched: 5. The CDR3 contains 14 residues. Germline values: CDR1 DFQATT, CDR2 SNEGSKA (reference sequence).

This clone was detected many times. The rearrangement uses TRBV4-1 and TRBJ1-1, with a tentative D call TRBD1 (6 bases). The CDR3 loop spans 14 amino acids. The V end was cut by 1 base, the J end by 5 bases, with 11 bases between. CDR1 is MGHRA and CDR2 is YSYEKL in the germline V gene. CDR3 amino acids: CASSQARGSTEAFF. The CDR3 nucleotides are TGCGCCAGCAGCCAAGCGAGGGGGTCTACTGAAGCTTTCTTT.

This clone was picked up a small number of times. A clone one base away is much larger, so this may be a read error. The sample contains more than one DNA sequence encoding this CDR3. V gene TRBV20-1 combines with J gene TRBJ1-4; 7 bases fit TRBD1. CDR3 length equals 13 residues. The germline V gene encodes CDR1 DFQATT and CDR2 SNEGSKA (reference sequence). The CDR3 here is CSAMSGGSEKLFF. CDR3 nucleotide sequence: TGCAGCGCTATGTCAGGGGGGAGTGAAAAACTGTTTTTT.

At least ten counts were recorded for this clone. The V gene is TRBV5-6, the J gene TRBJ1-5, with 8 bases identical to TRBD1. Germline lookup yields CDR1 SGHDT and CDR2 YYEEEE. CDR3 length: 16 amino acids. V shed 3 bases, J shed 4 bases, and the junction held 9 bases outside the gene matches. The CDR3 DNA is TGTGCCAGCAGCTCCTACCGGGACAGGCTAAATCAGCCCCAGCATTTT. This encodes CASSSYRDRLNQPQHF.

The table lists this clone with many counts. The V gene is TRBV29-1, the J gene TRBJ2-7; D may match TRBD1 or TRBD2 (5 bases each). Trimming removed 4 bases from V and 7 bases from J, with 20 bases in between. CDR1 is SQVTM and CDR2 is ANQGSEA in the germline V gene. The CDR3 loop spans 14 amino acids. The CDR3 DNA reads as TGCAGCGTTGCTACACGCCTGGGGGTTGCGGAGCAGTACTTC. It is translated as CSVATRLGVAEQYF.

Comments on this clone: A read error is possible here, since a much larger clone lies one base away. This CDR3 fails to terminate in the conserved phenylalanine or tryptophan, so it likely reflects a read error. The chain links TRBV4-3 to TRBJ1-2; D ambiguous. The CDR3 has 14 residues. CDR1 LGHNA and CDR2 YSLEER come from the germline V gene. The V end was cut by 3 bases, the J end by 2 bases, with 10 bases between. The CDR3 region has the DNA TGCGCCAGCAGCCACCAGCAAGAGAACTATGGCTACACCTCC. It codes for CASSHQQENYGYTS.

This clone was seen repeatedly, ten times or more. The chain couples TRBV5-6 to TRBJ1-1; possibly TRBD1 for D (5 bases). Per the germline V gene, CDR1 is SGHDT and CDR2 is YYEEEE. The V gene lost 4 bases and the J gene lost 7 bases, with 11 bases spanning the gap. The CDR3 is 12 residues long. In DNA, the CDR3 is TGTGCCAGCAGCCCAAGGGGCGATGAAGCTTTCTTT. Its protein product is CASSPRGDEAFF.

The CDR3 coding sequence is TGTGCCAGCAGATTCTCGGGGGCGAGCAATCAGCCCCAGCATTTT. Translated: CASRFSGASNQPQHF. V is TRBV6-2 or TRBV6-3 and J is TRBJ1-5; weak D call: TRBD1 (6 bases). The CDR3 runs 15 residues. Trimming cost V 6 bases and J 1 base, with 13 bases left between them. CDR1 is MNHEY, CDR2 SVGEGT, per germline.